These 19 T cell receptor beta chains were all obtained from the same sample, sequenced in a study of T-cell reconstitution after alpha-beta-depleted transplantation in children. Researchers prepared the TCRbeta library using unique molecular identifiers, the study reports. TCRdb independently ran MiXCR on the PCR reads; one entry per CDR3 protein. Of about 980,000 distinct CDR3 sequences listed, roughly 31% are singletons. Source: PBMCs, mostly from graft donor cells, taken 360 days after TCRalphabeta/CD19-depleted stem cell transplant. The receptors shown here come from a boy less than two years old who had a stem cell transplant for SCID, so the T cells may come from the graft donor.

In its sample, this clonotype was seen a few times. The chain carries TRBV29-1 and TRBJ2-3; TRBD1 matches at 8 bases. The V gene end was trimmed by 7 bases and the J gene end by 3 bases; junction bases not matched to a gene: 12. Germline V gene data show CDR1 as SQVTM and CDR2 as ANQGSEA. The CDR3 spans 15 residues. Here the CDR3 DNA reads TGCAGCGCACGCCGGCAGGGGGCACTTACAGATACGCAGTATTTT. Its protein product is CSARRQGALTDTQYF.

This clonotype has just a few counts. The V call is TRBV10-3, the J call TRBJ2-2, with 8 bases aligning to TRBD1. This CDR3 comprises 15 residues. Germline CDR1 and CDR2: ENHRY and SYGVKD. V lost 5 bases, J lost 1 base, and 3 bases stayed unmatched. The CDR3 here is CAISSGTGNTGELFF. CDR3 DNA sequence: TGTGCCATCAGTTCCGGGACAGGGAACACCGGGGAGCTGTTTTTT.

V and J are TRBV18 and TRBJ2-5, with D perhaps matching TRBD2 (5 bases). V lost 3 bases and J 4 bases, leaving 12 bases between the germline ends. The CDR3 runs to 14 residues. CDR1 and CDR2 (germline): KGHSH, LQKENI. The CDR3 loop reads CASSPGGLIETQYF. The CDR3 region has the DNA TGTGCCAGCTCACCTGGCGGACTCATAGAGACCCAGTACTTC.

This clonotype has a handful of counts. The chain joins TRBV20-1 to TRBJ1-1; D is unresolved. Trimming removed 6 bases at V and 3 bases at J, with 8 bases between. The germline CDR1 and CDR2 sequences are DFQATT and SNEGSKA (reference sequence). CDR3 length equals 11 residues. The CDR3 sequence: CSATVYTEAFF. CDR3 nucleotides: TGCAGTGCAACGGTTTACACTGAAGCTTTCTTT.

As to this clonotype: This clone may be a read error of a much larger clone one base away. Here the CDR3 DNA reads TGCAGCGTTGTGAGCACCGGGGAGCTGTTTTTT. Its translation: CSVVSTGELFF. The rearrangement joins TRBV29-1 to TRBJ2-2; D unclear. V lost 4 bases, J lost 4 bases, and 4 bases lay in between. The CDR3 extends over 11 amino acids. Germline CDR1 SQVTM, CDR2 ANQGSEA.

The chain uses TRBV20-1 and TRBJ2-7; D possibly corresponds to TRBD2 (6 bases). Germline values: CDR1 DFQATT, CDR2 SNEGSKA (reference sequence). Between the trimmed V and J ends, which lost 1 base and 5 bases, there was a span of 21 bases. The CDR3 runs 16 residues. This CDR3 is CSARGRGRTSNDEQYF. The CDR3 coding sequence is TGCAGTGCTAGAGGGAGGGGACGGACGTCTAACGACGAGCAGTACTTC.

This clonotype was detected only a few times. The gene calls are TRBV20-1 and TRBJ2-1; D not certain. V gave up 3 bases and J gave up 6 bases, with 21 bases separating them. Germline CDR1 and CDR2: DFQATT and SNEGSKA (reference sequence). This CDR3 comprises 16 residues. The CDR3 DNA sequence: TGCAGTGCTAGTCTCTGGGGAAGGACGAGAGGCAATGAGCAGTTCTTC. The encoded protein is CSASLWGRTRGNEQFF.

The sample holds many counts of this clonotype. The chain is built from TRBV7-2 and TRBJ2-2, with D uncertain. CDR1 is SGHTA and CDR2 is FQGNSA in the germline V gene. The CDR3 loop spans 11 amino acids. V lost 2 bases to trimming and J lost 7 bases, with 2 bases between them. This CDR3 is CASSLYGELFF. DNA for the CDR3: TGTGCCAGCAGCTTATACGGGGAGCTGTTTTTT.

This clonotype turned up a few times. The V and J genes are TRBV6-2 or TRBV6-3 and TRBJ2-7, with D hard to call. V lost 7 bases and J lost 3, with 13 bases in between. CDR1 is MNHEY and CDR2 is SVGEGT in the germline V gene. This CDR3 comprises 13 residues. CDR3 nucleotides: TGTGCCAGCAAAGACGGTCCGCGCTACGAGCAGTACTTC. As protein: CASKDGPRYEQYF.

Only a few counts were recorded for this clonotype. The CDR3 reads CASENEAHEQFF. CDR3 in DNA: TGTGCCAGTGAAAATGAGGCGCATGAGCAGTTCTTC. This rearrangement joins TRBV27 to TRBJ2-1; D gene unclear. V lost 9 bases to trimming and J lost 8 bases, with 14 bases between them. The CDR3 loop spans 12 amino acids. CDR1 and CDR2 from the germline V gene are MNHEY and SMNVEV (reference sequence).

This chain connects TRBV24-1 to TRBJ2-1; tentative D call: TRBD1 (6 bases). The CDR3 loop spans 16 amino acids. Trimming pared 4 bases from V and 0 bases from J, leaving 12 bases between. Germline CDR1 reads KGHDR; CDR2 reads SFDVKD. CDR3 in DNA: TGTGCCACCAGTGAGCAACAGGGTTACTCCTACAATGAGCAGTTCTTC. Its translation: CATSEQQGYSYNEQFF.

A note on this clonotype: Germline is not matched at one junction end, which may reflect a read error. CDR3 in amino acids: CASTQDGRQAYSYNEQFF. CDR3 nucleotide sequence: TGTGCCAGCACCCAAGATGGCAGGCAAGCTTACTCCTACAATGAGCAGTTCTTC. The chain carries TRBV3-1 and TRBJ2-1; no reliable D call. The CDR3 has 18 amino acids. Looked up from germline, CDR1 is LGHDT and CDR2 is YNNKEL (reference sequence).

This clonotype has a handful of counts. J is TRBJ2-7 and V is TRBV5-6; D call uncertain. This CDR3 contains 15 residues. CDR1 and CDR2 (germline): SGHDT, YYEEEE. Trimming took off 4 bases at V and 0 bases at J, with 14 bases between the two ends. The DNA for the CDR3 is TGTGCCAGCAGCCTTCCGGGTTTCAGCTCCTACGAGCAGTACTTC. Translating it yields CASSLPGFSSYEQYF.

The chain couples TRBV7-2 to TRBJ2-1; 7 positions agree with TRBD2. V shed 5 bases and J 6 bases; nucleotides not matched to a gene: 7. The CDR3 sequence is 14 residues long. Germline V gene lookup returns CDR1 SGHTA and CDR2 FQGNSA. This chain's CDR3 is CASSPQGLRNEQFF. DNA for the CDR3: TGTGCCAGCAGCCCCCAGGGACTACGCAATGAGCAGTTCTTC.

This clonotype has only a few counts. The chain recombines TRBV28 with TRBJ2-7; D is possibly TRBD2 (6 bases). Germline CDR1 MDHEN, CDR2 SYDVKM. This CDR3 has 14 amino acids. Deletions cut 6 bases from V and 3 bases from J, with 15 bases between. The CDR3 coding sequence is TGTGCCAGCAGCCGCGGGGACGGACACTACGAGCAGTACTTC. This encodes CASSRGDGHYEQYF.

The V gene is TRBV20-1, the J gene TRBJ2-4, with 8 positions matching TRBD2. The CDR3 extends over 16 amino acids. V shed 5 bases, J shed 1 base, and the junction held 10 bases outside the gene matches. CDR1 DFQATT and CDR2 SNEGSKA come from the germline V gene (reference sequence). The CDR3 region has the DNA TGCAGTGCTCCCCGGGGGGGGGCTGGCGCCAAAAACATTCAGTACTTC. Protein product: CSAPRGGAGAKNIQYF.

The CDR3 DNA reads TGCAGTGCCCCCGATAGTTACACAGATACGCAGTATTTT. Protein: CSAPDSYTDTQYF. The V gene is TRBV20-1, the J gene TRBJ2-3; D remains ambiguous. This CDR3 contains 13 residues. CDR1 and CDR2 (germline): DFQATT, SNEGSKA (reference sequence). V gave up 6 bases and J gave up 2 bases, with 12 bases separating them.

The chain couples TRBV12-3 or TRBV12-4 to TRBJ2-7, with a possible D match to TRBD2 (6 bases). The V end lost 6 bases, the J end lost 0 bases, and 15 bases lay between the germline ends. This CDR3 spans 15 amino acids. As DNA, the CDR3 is TGTGCCAGCAGACCCGGGACTCGGAGCTCCTACGAGCAGTACTTC. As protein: CASRPGTRSSYEQYF.

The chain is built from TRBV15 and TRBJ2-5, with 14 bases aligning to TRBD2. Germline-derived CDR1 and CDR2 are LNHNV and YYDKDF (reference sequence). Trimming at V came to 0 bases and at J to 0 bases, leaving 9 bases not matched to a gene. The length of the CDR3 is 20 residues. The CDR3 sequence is CATSRDARTSGGYYQETQYF. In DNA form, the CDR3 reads TGTGCCACCAGCAGAGATGCCCGGACTAGCGGGGGGTACTACCAAGAGACCCAGTACTTC. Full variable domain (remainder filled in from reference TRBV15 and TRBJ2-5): DAMVIQNPRYQVTQFGKPVTLSCSQTLNHNVMYWYQQKSSQAPKLLFHYYDKDFNNEADTPDNFQSRRPNTSFCFLDIRSPGLGDTAMYLCATSRDARTSGGYYQETQYFGPGTRLLVL.